The entry below gives a single TCR beta chain sequence along with its context. No antigen is known for it. Only in-frame clones appear in the TCRdb table, and some are missing; sequencing was by immunoSEQ multiplex PCR. The sample shows just under 85,000 clones, 86% of them seen only once. The CDR3 has 12 amino acids. Per the germline V gene, CDR1 is MNHEY and CDR2 is SMNVEV (reference sequence). Trimming cost V 6 bases and J 6 bases; bases outside gene matches: 0. This sample was taken from a study of T cell responses to AZD1222 COVID-19 vaccine. Study-level background: Second-dose groups at about 4 or about 12 weeks were pooled. Study results and limitations: Donors skewed white British and female; clonal diversity was possibly underestimated. Only 5 to 7 individuals given AZD1222 were seropositive at baseline. Researchers took repertoire samples only after the peak T cell response had come.

This sequence originates from an adult in good health. The V gene is TRBV27, the J gene TRBJ2-5, with 11 bases aligning to TRBD2. Material: peripheral blood, obtained on day 0 of AZD1222 vaccination. CDR3 residues: CASRTSGKTQYF. CDR3 sequence (DNA): TGTGCCAGCAGGACTAGCGGGAAGACCCAGTACTTC.